The clone carrying this T cell receptor beta chain has ten or more counts. Individual cDNA molecules received unique molecular identifiers during library preparation. Via MiXCR, TCRdb re-called the 5' RACE reads, giving one row per CDR3 protein. The table shows around 12,000 distinct CDR3 sequences, with around 5% occurring only once. The CDR3 extends over 11 amino acids. This entry belongs to a study of early T cells in non-severe SARS-CoV-2 infection. Background on the study: Sequenced material consisted of bulk RNA (from unsorted whole blood), and chains were unpaired.

The receptor was derived from an adult who was a healthcare worker with PCR-confirmed SARS-CoV-2 infection or an uninfected control (not recorded which). The specimen was whole blood. The chain links TRBV12-2 to TRBJ1-4. TRBV12-2 is a pseudogene. CDR3 region: CASRFSGVMFF. The CDR3 region has the DNA TGTGCAAGTCGCTTTTCTGGGGTTATGTTTTTT.